This T cell receptor (beta chain) is drawn from a study of blood T cell repertoires in COVID-19. V lost 5 bases, J lost 2 bases, and 5 bases stayed unmatched. The CDR3 length is 14 residues. Per germline, CDR1 SGDLS and CDR2 YYNGEE. The data were produced by immunoSEQ multiplex PCR, yet TCRdb's version contains in-frame clones alone and is incomplete. The repertoire holds under 110,000 clones, 80% to 90% seen once, with under 14% in the top ten. The sequence came from a woman in her 30s with acute or convalescent COVID-19. The sample consisted of peripheral blood. The chain joins TRBV9 to TRBJ2-3; 7 bases agree with TRBD1. CDR3 nucleotides: TGTGCCAGCAGTCAAACAGGGGACACAGATACGCAGTATTTT. It codes for CASSQTGDTDTQYF.